This T cell receptor beta chain was observed in a study of blood T cells in healthy people across ages. Concerning this clonotype: Its specificity is unknown. A much larger clone differs from this one at a single base, so this may be a read error.

The CDR3 length is 16 residues. Each donor supplied ten milliliters of peripheral blood. The second PCR ran about 6 to 11 cycles with a sample-barcoded 5' primer and J-beta primers. TCRdb independently ran MiXCR on the 5' RACE reads; one entry per CDR3 protein. There are 790,000 or so distinct CDR3 sequences in the sample; about half occur only once, and 15% to 20% lies in the top ten. Notes on the study in general: Estimates of total diversity, which came from one million sequenced T cells, were considered to be underestimates.

V gene TRBV12-3 or TRBV12-4 combines with J gene TRBJ2-4; D may correspond to TRBD1 or TRBD2 (5 bases each). The sequenced sample was blood. This receptor was identified in a man aged 80 or over in good health. The CDR3 region has the DNA TGTGCCTGCAGTTTAGTTCCTGGGACAGCCAAAAACATTCAGTACTTC. This sequence encodes CACSLVPGTAKNIQYF.